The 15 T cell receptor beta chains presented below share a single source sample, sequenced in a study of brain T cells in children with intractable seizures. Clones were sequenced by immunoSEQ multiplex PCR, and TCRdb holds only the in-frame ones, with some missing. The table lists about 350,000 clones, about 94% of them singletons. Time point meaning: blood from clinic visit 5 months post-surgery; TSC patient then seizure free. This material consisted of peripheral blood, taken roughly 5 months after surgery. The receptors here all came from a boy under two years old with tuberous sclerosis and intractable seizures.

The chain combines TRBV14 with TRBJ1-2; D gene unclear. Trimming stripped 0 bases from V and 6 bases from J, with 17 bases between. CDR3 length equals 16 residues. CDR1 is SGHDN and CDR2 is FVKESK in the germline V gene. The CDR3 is CASSQDPPWAGDGYTF. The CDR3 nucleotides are TGTGCCAGCAGCCAAGATCCCCCGTGGGCCGGGGATGGCTACACCTTC. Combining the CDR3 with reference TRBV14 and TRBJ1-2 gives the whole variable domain EAGVTQFPSHSVIEKGQTVTLRCDPISGHDNLYWYRRVMGKEIKFLLHFVKESKQDESGMPNNRFLAERTGGTYSTLKVQPAELEDSGVYFCASSQDPPWAGDGYTFGSGTRLTVV.

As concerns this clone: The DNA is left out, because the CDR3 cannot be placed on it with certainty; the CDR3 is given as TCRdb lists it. The CDR3 sequence is CASSFGSGNSPLHF. The chain is built from TRBV12-1 and TRBJ1-6. TRBV12-1 is classified as a pseudogene. The CDR3 adds up to 14 amino acids, both ends counted.

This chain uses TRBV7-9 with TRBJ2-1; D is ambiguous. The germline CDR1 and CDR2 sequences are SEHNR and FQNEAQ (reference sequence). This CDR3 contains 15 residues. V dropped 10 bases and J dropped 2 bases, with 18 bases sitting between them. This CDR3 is CATKAPDRTYNEQFF. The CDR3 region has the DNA TGTGCCACCAAAGCCCCGGACCGCACCTACAATGAGCAGTTCTTC.

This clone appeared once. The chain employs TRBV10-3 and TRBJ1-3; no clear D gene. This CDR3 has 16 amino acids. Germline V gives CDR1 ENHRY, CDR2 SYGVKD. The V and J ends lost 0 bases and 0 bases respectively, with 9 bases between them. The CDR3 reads CAISESGGVSGNTIYF. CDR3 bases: TGTGCCATCAGTGAGTCGGGCGGCGTCTCTGGAAACACCATATATTTT.

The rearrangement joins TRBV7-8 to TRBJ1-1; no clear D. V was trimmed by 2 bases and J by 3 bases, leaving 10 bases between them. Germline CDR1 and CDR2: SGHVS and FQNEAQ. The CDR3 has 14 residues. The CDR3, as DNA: TGTGCCAGCAGCTTAAGATCCCCGGACACTGAAGCTTTCTTT. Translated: CASSLRSPDTEAFF. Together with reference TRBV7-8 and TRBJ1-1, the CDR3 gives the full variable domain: GAGVSQSPRYKVAKRGQDVALRCDPISGHVSLFWYQQALGQGPEFLTYFQNEAQLDKSGLPSDRFFAERPEGSVSTLKIQRTQQEDSAVYLCASSLRSPDTEAFFGQGTRLTVV.

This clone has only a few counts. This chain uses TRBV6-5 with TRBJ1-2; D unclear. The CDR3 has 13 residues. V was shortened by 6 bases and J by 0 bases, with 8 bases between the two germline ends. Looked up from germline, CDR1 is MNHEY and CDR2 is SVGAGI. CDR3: CASSSQSNYGYTF. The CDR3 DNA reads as TGTGCCAGCAGCAGCCAGTCTAACTATGGCTACACCTTC.

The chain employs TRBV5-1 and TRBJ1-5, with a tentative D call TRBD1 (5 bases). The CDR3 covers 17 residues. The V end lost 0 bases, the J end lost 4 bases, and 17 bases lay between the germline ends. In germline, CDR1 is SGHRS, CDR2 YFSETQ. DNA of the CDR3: TGCGCCAGCAGCTTGGCACCTACAGGCACACCTAATCAGCCCCAGCATTTT. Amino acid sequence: CASSLAPTGTPNQPQHF.

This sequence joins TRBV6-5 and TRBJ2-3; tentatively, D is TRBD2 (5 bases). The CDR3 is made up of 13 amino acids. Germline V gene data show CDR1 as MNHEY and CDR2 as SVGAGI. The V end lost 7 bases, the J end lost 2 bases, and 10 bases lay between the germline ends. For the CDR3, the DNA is TGTGCCAGCACCGGGGTAGCCACAGATACGCAGTATTTT. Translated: CASTGVATDTQYF.

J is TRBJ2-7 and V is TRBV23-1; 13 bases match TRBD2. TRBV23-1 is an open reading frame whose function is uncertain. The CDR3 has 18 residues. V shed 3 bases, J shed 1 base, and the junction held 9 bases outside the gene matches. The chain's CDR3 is CASSHLGLAGDLSYEQYF. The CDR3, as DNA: TGCGCCAGCAGTCATCTTGGACTAGCGGGAGATTTATCCTACGAGCAGTACTTC.

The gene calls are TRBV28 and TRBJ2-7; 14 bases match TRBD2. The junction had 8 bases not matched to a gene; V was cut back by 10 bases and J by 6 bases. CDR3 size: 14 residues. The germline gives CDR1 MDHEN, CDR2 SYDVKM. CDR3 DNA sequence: TGTGCCACCTTAGGACTAGCGGGAGGTCGCGAGCAGTACTTC. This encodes CATLGLAGGREQYF. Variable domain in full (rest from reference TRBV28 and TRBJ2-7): DVKVTQSSRYLVKRTGEKVFLECVQDMDHENMFWYRQDPGLGLRLIYFSYDVKMKEKGDIPEGYSVSREKKERFSLILESASTNQTSMYLCATLGLAGGREQYFGPGTRLTVT.

The CDR3 DNA follows: TGCAGCGTTGAAGTTGCGGTACGCTCCTACAATGAGCAGTTCTTC. Translation: CSVEVAVRSYNEQFF. The chain joins TRBV29-1 to TRBJ2-1, with no clear D. CDR1 and CDR2 from the germline V gene are SQVTM and ANQGSEA. V was cut by 1 base and J by 0 bases, with 10 bases left in between. This CDR3 contains 15 residues.

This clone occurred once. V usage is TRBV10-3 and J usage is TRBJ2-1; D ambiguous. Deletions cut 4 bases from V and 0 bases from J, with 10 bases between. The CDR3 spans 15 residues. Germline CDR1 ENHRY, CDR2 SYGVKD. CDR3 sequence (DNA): TGTGCCATCAGTGTAGGGCGGAGCTCCTACAATGAGCAGTTCTTC. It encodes CAISVGRSSYNEQFF.

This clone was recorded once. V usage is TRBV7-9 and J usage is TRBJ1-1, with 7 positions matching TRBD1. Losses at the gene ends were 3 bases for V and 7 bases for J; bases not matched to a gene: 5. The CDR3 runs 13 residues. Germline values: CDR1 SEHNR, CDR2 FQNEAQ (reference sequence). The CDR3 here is CASSLQGGGEAFF. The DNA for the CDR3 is TGTGCCAGCAGCTTGCAAGGGGGCGGTGAAGCTTTCTTT.

CDR3: CASSLNLVRETQYF. The CDR3 DNA reads TGTGCCAGCAGCTTAAATCTTGTTAGGGAGACCCAGTACTTC. The rearrangement links TRBV13 to TRBJ2-5; D is ambiguous. The CDR3 spans 14 residues. V was cut by 2 bases and J by 5 bases, with 12 bases left in between. Germline CDR1 and CDR2: PRHDT and FYEKMQ (reference sequence).

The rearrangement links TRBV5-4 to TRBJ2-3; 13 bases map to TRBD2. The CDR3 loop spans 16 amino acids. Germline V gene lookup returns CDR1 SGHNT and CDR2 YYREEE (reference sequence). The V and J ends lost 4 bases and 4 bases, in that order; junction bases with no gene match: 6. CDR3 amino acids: CASSVPGLAGADTQYF. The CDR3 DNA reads TGTGCCAGCAGCGTACCCGGACTAGCGGGAGCAGATACGCAGTATTTT.